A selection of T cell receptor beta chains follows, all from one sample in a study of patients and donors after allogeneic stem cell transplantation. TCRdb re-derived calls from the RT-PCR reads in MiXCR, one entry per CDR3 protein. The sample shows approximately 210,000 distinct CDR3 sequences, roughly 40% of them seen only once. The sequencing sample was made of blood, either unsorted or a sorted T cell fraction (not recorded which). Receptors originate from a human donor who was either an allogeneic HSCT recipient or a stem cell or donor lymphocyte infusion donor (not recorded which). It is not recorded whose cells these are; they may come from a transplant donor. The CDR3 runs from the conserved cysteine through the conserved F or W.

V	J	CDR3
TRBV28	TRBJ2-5	CASSEQQGLETQYF
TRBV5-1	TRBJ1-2	CASSQRTGGTYGYTF
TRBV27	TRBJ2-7	CASSPSGNSYEQYF
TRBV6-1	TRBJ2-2	CASSEEGFGPGELFF
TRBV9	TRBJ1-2	CASSVVGGNYGYTF
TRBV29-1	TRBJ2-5	CSVARKGEVAQYF
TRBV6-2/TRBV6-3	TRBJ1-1	CASSFQTGGMNTEAFF
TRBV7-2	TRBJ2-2	CASSLGWRRRDTGELFF
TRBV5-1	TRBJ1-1	CASSFQPGTINTEAFF
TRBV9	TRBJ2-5	CASKGLQETQYF
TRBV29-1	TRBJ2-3	CSVPGQGGRTDTQYF
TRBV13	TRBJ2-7	CASSLSGLAGMYEQYF
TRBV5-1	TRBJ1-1	CASSLTGQGANTEAFF
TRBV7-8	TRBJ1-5	CASSLGGQGTDQPQHF
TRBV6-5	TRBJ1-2	CASSPRPGDRNYGYTF
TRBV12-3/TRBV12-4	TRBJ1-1	CASITEDEAFF
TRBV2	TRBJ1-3	CASSDPDRGSGNTIYF
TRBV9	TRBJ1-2	CASSGRDYGYTF
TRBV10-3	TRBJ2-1	CAITEEASHHEQFF
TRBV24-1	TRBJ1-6	CATYSGTSPLHF
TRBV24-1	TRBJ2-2	CATSDSRTSGNTGELFF
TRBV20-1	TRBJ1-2	CSLGAIYGYTF
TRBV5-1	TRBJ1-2	CASRQDGSYGYTF
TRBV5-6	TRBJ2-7	CASSLEGGYEQYF
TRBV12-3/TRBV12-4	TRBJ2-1	CASSPQGGPYNEQFF
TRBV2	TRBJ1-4	CASSEEGTTNEKLFF
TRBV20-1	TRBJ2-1	CSAYLLAGKDNEQFF
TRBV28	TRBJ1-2	CASSFSGAVGRSYGYTF
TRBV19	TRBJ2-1	CASSIDPAGLQFF
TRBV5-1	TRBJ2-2	CASSLGAPSRTGELFF
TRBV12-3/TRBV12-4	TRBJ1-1	CASSLILAILASTEAFF
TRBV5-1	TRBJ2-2	CASSSDRGGTGELFF
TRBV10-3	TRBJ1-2	CAISPTGVNYGYTF
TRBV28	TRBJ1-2	CASSFRGNGYTF
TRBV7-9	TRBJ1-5	CASSFTGHSNQPQHF
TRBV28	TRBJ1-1	CASSFTTGRAAEAFF
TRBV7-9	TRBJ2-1	CASSLDAGTGFYNEQFF
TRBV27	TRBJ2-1	CASSDGTSGYNEQFF
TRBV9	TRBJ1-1	CASSESRQGLNTEAFF
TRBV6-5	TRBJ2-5	CASSGLAGQETQYF
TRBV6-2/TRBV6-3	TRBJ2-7	CASSYTGTGYEQYF
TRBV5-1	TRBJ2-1	CASSTQGDEQFF
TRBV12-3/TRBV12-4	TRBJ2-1	CAITGTSGRAPNEQFF
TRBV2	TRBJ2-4	CASNLRGNDIQYF
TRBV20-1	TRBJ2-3	CSARDFRTSGSRDTQYF
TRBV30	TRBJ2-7	CACLWTGYEQYF
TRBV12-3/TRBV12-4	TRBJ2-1	CASSVLAGRSYNEQFF
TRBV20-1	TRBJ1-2	CSARVPGLNLVYTF
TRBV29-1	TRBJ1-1	CSVEAGANTEAFF
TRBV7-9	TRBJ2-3	CASSLISGSTDTQYF
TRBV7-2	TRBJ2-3	CASSLLTSGRASDTQYF
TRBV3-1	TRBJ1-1	CASSQRQGNTEAFF
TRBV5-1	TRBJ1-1	CASSPETGMNTEAFF
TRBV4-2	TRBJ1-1	CASSQDPMAANTEAFF
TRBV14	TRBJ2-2	CASSQAYTGELFF
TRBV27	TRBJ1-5	CASWGTGFLQGNQPQHF
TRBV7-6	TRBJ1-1	CASSYTRDRGFTEAFF
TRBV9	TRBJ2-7	CASSSTRGEPSSEQYF
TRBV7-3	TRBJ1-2	CASSLTGGKGSPGPYTF